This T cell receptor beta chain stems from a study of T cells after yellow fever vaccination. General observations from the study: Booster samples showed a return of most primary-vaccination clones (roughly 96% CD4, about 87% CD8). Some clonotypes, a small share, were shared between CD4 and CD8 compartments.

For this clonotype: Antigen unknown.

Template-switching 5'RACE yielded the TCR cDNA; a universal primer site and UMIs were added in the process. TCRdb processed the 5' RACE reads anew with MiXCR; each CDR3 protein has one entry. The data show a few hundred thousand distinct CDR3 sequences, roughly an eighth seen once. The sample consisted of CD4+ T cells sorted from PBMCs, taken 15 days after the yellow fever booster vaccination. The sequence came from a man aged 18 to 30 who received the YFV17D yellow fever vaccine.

This CDR3 reads CASSLVGQKYQETQYF. The CDR3 DNA is TGTGCCAGCAGCTTGGTAGGACAGAAGTACCAAGAGACCCAGTACTTC. The genes are TRBV5-6 and TRBJ2-5; D perhaps matches TRBD1 (6 bases). Germline-derived CDR1 and CDR2 are SGHDT and YYEEEE. Trimming removed 0 bases from V and 0 bases from J, with 12 bases in between. The CDR3 runs to 16 residues.